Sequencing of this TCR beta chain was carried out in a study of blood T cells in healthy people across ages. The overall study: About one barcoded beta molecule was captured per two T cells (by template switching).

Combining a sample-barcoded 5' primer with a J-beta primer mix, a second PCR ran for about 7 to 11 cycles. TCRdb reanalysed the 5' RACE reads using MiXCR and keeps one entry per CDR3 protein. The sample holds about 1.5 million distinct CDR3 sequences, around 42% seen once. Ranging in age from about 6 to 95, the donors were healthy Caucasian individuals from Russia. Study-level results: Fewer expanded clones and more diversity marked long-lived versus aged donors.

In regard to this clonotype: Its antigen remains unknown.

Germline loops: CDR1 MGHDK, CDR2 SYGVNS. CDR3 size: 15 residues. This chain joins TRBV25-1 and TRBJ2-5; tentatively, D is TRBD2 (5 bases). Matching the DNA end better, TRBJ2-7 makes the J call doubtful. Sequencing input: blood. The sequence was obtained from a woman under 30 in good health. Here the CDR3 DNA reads TGTGCCAGCAGTCGAGCCCGGGGAAGGATTGACGAGCAGTACTTC. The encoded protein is CASSRARGRIDEQYF.